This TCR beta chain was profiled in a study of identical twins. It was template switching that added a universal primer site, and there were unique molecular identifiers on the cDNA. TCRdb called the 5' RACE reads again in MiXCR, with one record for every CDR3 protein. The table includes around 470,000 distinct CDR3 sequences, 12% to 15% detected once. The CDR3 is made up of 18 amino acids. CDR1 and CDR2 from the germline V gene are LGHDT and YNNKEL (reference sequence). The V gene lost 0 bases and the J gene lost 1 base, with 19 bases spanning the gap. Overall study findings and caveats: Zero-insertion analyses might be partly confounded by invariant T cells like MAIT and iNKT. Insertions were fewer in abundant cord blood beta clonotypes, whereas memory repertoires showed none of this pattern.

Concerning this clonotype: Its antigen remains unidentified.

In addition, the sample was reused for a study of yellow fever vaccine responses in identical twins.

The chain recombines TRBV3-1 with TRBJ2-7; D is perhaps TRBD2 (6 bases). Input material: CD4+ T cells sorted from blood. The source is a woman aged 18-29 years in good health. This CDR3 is CASSQDPGAEALSYEQYF. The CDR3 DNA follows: TGTGCCAGCAGCCAAGATCCGGGAGCGGAGGCGCTATCCTACGAGCAGTACTTC.